This T cell receptor beta chain stems from a study of T cells after yellow fever vaccination. TCRdb re-called the 5' RACE reads through MiXCR, storing one row per CDR3 protein. The table lists 500,000 to 550,000 distinct CDR3 sequences, 21% of them singletons. Germline V gene data show CDR1 as SEHNR and CDR2 as FQNEAQ (reference sequence). CDR3 length equals 17 residues. V lost 5 bases and J lost 0, with 19 bases in between. Sequences were derived from PBMCs, sampled 20 to 25 days after the first yellow fever vaccination. The chain couples TRBV7-9 to TRBJ1-1; D is perhaps TRBD1 (5 bases). The source of this sequence is a man between 18 and 29 years old who received the YFV17D yellow fever vaccine. CDR3 nucleotide sequence: TGTGCCAGCAGCCCCCCCCTAGGGGTAACGATGAACACTGAAGCTTTCTTT. It is translated as CASSPPLGVTMNTEAFF.